Listed below are T cell receptor beta chains from one sample, sequenced in a study of blood T cell repertoires in COVID-19. The protocol was immunoSEQ multiplex PCR, while the TCRdb copy is restricted to in-frame clones and leaves out a portion. The sample lists roughly 90,000 clones; approximately 89% were seen once. Sequencing used peripheral blood. These receptors were taken from a man aged 50 or older with acute or convalescent COVID-19. CDR3s include the opening cysteine and the closing phenylalanine or tryptophan. Fields, in order: V gene, CDR3 length, clone size, D gene, J gene, CDR3 protein, CDR3 DNA. The D gene is left open where the match is weak. Only part of the rows carry a size: once, few, many, or a class if the clone is expanded.

v_gene: TRBV2
len: 14
abundance: .
d_gene: .
j_gene: TRBJ2-5
CDR3aa: CASSRTGYQETQYF
CDR3nt: TGTGCCAGCAGTAGAACCGGGTACCAAGAGACCCAGTACTTC

v_gene: TRBV27
len: 16
abundance: .
d_gene: .
j_gene: TRBJ1-3
CDR3aa: CASSLYSPRDGNTIYF
CDR3nt: TGTGCCAGCAGTCTATATTCCCCCCGGGATGGAAACACCATATATTTT

v_gene: TRBV5-1
len: 14
abundance: .
d_gene: TRBD1
j_gene: TRBJ1-2
CDR3aa: CASSLGDRGRGYTF
CDR3nt: TGCGCCAGCAGCCTTGGGGACAGGGGAAGAGGCTACACCTTC

v_gene: TRBV12-3/TRBV12-4
len: 13
abundance: .
d_gene: TRBD1
j_gene: TRBJ2-5
CDR3aa: CASSFRGSETQYF
CDR3nt: TGTGCCAGCAGTTTCAGGGGGTCGGAGACCCAGTACTTC

v_gene: TRBV24-1
len: 13
abundance: .
d_gene: .
j_gene: TRBJ2-3
CDR3aa: CATPNLVPDTQYF
CDR3nt: TGTGCCACCCCTAACCTAGTACCAGATACGCAGTATTTT

v_gene: TRBV19
len: 14
abundance: .
d_gene: .
j_gene: TRBJ1-2
CDR3aa: CASRSGVSSGGYTF
CDR3nt: TGTGCCAGTAGGTCGGGGGTATCGAGCGGTGGCTACACCTTC

v_gene: TRBV19
len: 12
abundance: few
d_gene: .
j_gene: TRBJ2-2
CDR3aa: CASSIPSGELFF
CDR3nt: TGTGCCAGTAGTATCCCCTCCGGGGAGCTGTTTTTT

v_gene: TRBV21-1
len: 14
abundance: .
d_gene: .
j_gene: TRBJ1-5
CDR3aa: CASSKGEACQPQHF
CDR3nt: TGTGCCAGCAGCAAAGGGGAGGCGTGTCAGCCCCAGCATTTT

v_gene: TRBV5-4
len: 17
abundance: .
d_gene: TRBD2
j_gene: TRBJ2-3
CDR3aa: CASSLRGARAGGRTQYF
CDR3nt: TGTGCCAGCAGCTTACGCGGAGCTCGAGCGGGAGGGCGTACGCAGTATTTT

v_gene: TRBV2
len: 12
abundance: .
d_gene: .
j_gene: TRBJ2-7
CDR3aa: CASTLGGYEQYF
CDR3nt: TGTGCCAGCACCTTAGGGGGCTACGAGCAGTACTTC

v_gene: TRBV7-2
len: 13
abundance: once
d_gene: TRBD1
j_gene: TRBJ1-2
CDR3aa: CASSFRQGRGYTF
CDR3nt: TGTGCCAGCAGCTTTAGACAGGGCCGCGGCTACACCTTC

v_gene: TRBV30
len: 13
abundance: .
d_gene: .
j_gene: TRBJ1-5
CDR3aa: CAWSVGGSGPQHF
CDR3nt: TGTGCCTGGAGTGTAGGAGGTTCGGGGCCCCAGCATTTT

v_gene: TRBV19
len: 14
abundance: .
d_gene: TRBD1
j_gene: TRBJ2-5
CDR3aa: CASGTGTGHMSQYF
CDR3nt: TGTGCCAGTGGAACCGGGACAGGGCACATGTCCCAGTACTTC

v_gene: TRBV15
len: 18
abundance: .
d_gene: .
j_gene: TRBJ2-2
CDR3aa: CATSRDLSGQTNTGELFF
CDR3nt: TGTGCCACCAGCAGAGATCTCTCCGGACAGACCAACACCGGGGAGCTGTTTTTT

v_gene: TRBV5-1
len: 16
abundance: .
d_gene: TRBD1
j_gene: TRBJ2-2
CDR3aa: CASSPRDRGMSGELFF
CDR3nt: TGCGCCAGCAGCCCCCGGGACAGGGGTATGTCCGGGGAGCTGTTTTTT

v_gene: TRBV7-2
len: 14
abundance: .
d_gene: TRBD1
j_gene: TRBJ1-2
CDR3aa: CASSLGQANYGYTF
CDR3nt: TGTGCCAGCAGCCTCGGACAGGCTAACTATGGCTACACCTTC

v_gene: TRBV7-2
len: 15
abundance: few
d_gene: .
j_gene: TRBJ1-6
CDR3aa: CASSFRFGENSPLHF
CDR3nt: TGTGCCAGCAGCTTTCGTTTTGGGGAGAACTCACCCCTCCACTTT

v_gene: TRBV30
len: 15
abundance: .
d_gene: .
j_gene: TRBJ1-2
CDR3aa: CAWLEVTELFYGYTF
CDR3nt: TGTGCCTGGTTAGAGGTGACGGAGCTTTTCTATGGCTACACCTTC

v_gene: TRBV5-1
len: 12
abundance: .
d_gene: .
j_gene: TRBJ2-7
CDR3aa: CASRPDSYEQYF
CDR3nt: TGCGCCAGCAGACCGGACAGCTACGAGCAGTACTTC

v_gene: TRBV6-5
len: 14
abundance: .
d_gene: .
j_gene: TRBJ1-2
CDR3aa: CASSYSMGAGGYTF
CDR3nt: TGTGCCAGCAGTTACTCGATGGGGGCGGGTGGCTACACCTTC

v_gene: TRBV20-1
len: 16
abundance: .
d_gene: .
j_gene: TRBJ2-1
CDR3aa: CSASSYGSSLYNEQFF
CDR3nt: TGCAGTGCTAGTTCTTACGGGAGCTCTCTCTACAATGAGCAGTTCTTC

v_gene: TRBV11-3
len: 16
abundance: once
d_gene: TRBD2
j_gene: TRBJ2-1
CDR3aa: CASSAGLAGSYNEQFF
CDR3nt: TGTGCCAGCAGCGCAGGACTAGCGGGGTCTTACAATGAGCAGTTCTTC